This T cell receptor beta chain was captured by sequencing in a study of Ad26.COV2.S vaccination and SARS-CoV-2 variants. Study context: Each vaccinee took Ad26.COV2.S intramuscularly, once or twice 56 days apart.

Points on this clone: Its antigen is unknown.

Treatment denoted: 19 received Ad26.COV2.S at low or high dose, single or two shots; 5 received placebo; per-sample allocation not given. Specimens were obtained on day 63 following the first vaccine or placebo injection. The CDR3 has 13 amino acids. Germline V lookup: CDR1 SQVTM, CDR2 ANQGSEA. The V end lost 4 bases, the J end lost 4 bases, and 13 bases lay between the germline ends. Study-wide findings and caveats: Vaccine recipients posted higher spike-specific TCR breadth than their placebo counterparts. Reported post-vaccination CD8+ and CD4+ T cell responses to spike showed substantial breadth. The TCR breadth and depth analyses may have produced an underestimate of total T cell responses.

TCRdb keeps only in-frame clones here, not all; method: immunoSEQ multiplex PCR. The repertoire holds about 250,000 clones, 87% seen once, with about 3.1% in the top ten. The receptor was derived from a person aged 18-65 years who received the Ad26.COV2.S COVID-19 vaccine or a placebo. The source was peripheral blood, collected in a trial of Ad26.COV2.S vaccine versus placebo. The chain combines TRBV29-1 with TRBJ1-1; D might be TRBD1 (5 bases). The CDR3 protein is CSVAGGRGTEAFF. The CDR3 DNA sequence: TGCAGCGTTGCGGGAGGGAGGGGCACTGAAGCTTTCTTT.